Presented here are 21 T cell receptor beta chains from one specimen sequenced in a study of memory CD4+ T cells and cytomegalovirus serostatus. The sort gate was single viable CD3+CD4+CD8-CD45RO+ cells for memory CD4+ T cells. Only in-frame clones appear in the TCRdb table, and some are missing; sequencing was by immunoSEQ multiplex PCR. The data hold about 64,000 clones, with around 77% observed a single time. The sequenced material came from memory CD4+ T cells from blood. These receptors were obtained from an adult in good health and CMV-seronegative.

The chain joins TRBV7-9 to TRBJ2-7, with 7 bases matching TRBD2. The CDR3 extends over 15 amino acids. The V gene's germline CDR1 is SEHNR and CDR2 FQNEAQ (reference sequence). V lost 5 bases and J lost 6; bases outside the gene matches: 13. The CDR3 here is CASSPSTVSGGEQYF. As DNA, the CDR3 is TGTGCCAGCAGCCCTAGTACGGTCTCGGGGGGCGAGCAGTACTTC.

The chain has TRBV6-1 and TRBJ1-3; D is unclear. Germline V gene lookup returns CDR1 MNHNS and CDR2 SASEGT. V was pared by 4 bases and J by 2 bases, with 15 bases between. The CDR3 has 16 amino acids. As DNA, the CDR3 is TGTGCCAGCAGTGTCGATTACCCCCTTACTGGAAACACCATATATTTT. Translation gives CASSVDYPLTGNTIYF.

The rearrangement uses TRBV9 and TRBJ1-3; maybe TRBD1 (5 bases). Trimming left V 3 bases short and J 0 bases short, with 13 bases between. The germline V gene has CDR1 SGDLS and CDR2 YYNGEE. The CDR3 extends over 16 amino acids. The CDR3 DNA follows: TGTGCCAGCAGCGACCGACAGTTACTCTCTGGAAACACCATATATTTT. Translation: CASSDRQLLSGNTIYF.

The chain couples TRBV7-3 to TRBJ2-7, with D possibly being TRBD1 or TRBD2 (5 bases each). Germline V gives CDR1 SGHTA, CDR2 FQGTGA. This CDR3 is built from 15 residues. With 4 bases removed from V and 5 bases from J, the gap between germline ends came to 18 bases. The CDR3 coding sequence is TGTGCCAGCAGCTACAGCGTAGGCAGGGAGAACGAGCAGTACTTC. This encodes CASSYSVGRENEQYF.

The rearrangement links TRBV5-1 to TRBJ2-7, with 9 bases fitting TRBD2. The CDR3 contains 15 residues. The V gene end was trimmed by 3 bases and the J gene end by 4 bases; junction bases not matched to a gene: 8. The germline CDR1 and CDR2 sequences are SGHRS and YFSETQ. The CDR3, as DNA: TGCGCCAGCAGCTCCGGGACTAGCTGGGCATACGAGCAGTACTTC. Amino acids: CASSSGTSWAYEQYF.

V gene TRBV6-1 combines with J gene TRBJ1-5; tentative D call: TRBD1 (5 bases). CDR1 and CDR2 (germline): MNHNS, SASEGT. Trimming stripped 3 bases from V and 6 bases from J, with 15 bases between. The CDR3 loop spans 15 amino acids. DNA of the CDR3: TGTGCCAGCAGTGACGGAGCTCGGGGCGGTCAGCCCCAGCATTTT. Protein product: CASSDGARGGQPQHF.

The V and J genes are TRBV5-1 and TRBJ1-1, with 8 bases identical to TRBD1. This CDR3 is 14 amino acids long. V was clipped by 6 bases and J by 2 bases; unmatched bases: 6. Germline CDR1 SGHRS, CDR2 YFSETQ. In DNA form, the CDR3 reads TGCGCCAGCACCCGGACAGGGTTCAACACTGAAGCTTTCTTT. The encoded protein is CASTRTGFNTEAFF. Full variable domain (outside the CDR3, taken from reference TRBV5-1 and TRBJ1-1): KAGVTQTPRYLIKTRGQQVTLSCSPISGHRSVSWYQQTPGQGLQFLFEYFSETQRNKGNFPGRFSGRQFSNSRSEMNVSTLELGDSALYLCASTRTGFNTEAFFGQGTRLTVV.

This clone was picked up one time. The J gene is TRBJ2-7, the V gene TRBV30; 8 bases are shared with TRBD1. The CDR3 totals 11 residues. V shed 8 bases and J 5 bases; nucleotides not matched to a gene: 5. In germline, CDR1 is GTSNPN, CDR2 SVGIG (reference sequence). DNA for the CDR3: TGTGCCGGCGACAGGGGCAACGAGCAGTACTTC. Translated, it gives CAGDRGNEQYF. Full variable domain (rest looked up from reference TRBV30 and TRBJ2-7): SQTIHQWPATLVQPVGSPLSLECTVEGTSNPNLYWYRQAAGRGLQLLFYSVGIGQISSEVPQNLSASRPQDRQFILSSKKLLLSDSGFYLCAGDRGNEQYFGPGTRLTVT.

The chain links TRBV30 to TRBJ1-4; 8 nucleotides line up with TRBD1. Trimming cost V 4 bases and J 6 bases; bases outside gene matches: 7. This CDR3 is built from 14 residues. Germline lookup yields CDR1 GTSNPN and CDR2 SVGIG (reference sequence). For the CDR3, the DNA is TGTGCCTGGAAGACAGGGGCGGGGGATGAAAAACTGTTTTTT. Amino acids: CAWKTGAGDEKLFF.

The sample holds one count of this clone. The rearrangement joins TRBV18 to TRBJ1-1; D unresolved. CDR1 and CDR2 from the germline V gene are KGHSH and LQKENI. V dropped 1 base and J dropped 6 bases, with 9 bases sitting between them. CDR3 length: 13 residues. The CDR3 is CASSPRATAEAFF. The DNA of the CDR3 is TGTGCCAGCTCACCACGGGCTACCGCTGAAGCTTTCTTT. The whole variable domain, remainder taken from reference TRBV18 and TRBJ1-1, is NAGVMQNPRHLVRRRGQEARLRCSPMKGHSHVYWYRQLPEEGLKFMVYLQKENIIDESGMPKERFSAEFPKEGPSILRIQQVVRGDSAAYFCASSPRATAEAFFGQGTRLTVV.

DNA for the CDR3: TGTGCCAGCAGCTTAGGACAGGAATACAATGAGCAGTTCTTC. Its translation is CASSLGQEYNEQFF. The J gene is TRBJ2-1, the V gene TRBV7-2; possible D gene TRBD1, 6 bases. With 1 base removed from V and 4 bases from J, the gap between germline ends came to 8 bases. Germline CDR1 is SGHTA and CDR2 is FQGNSA. The CDR3 is 14 residues long. Based on the CDR3 plus reference TRBV7-2 and TRBJ2-1, the full variable domain is GAGVSQSPSNKVTEKGKDVELRCDPISGHTALYWYRQSLGQGLEFLIYFQGNSAPDKSGLPSDRFSAERTGGSVSTLTIQRTQQEDSAVYLCASSLGQEYNEQFFGPGTRLTVL.

The chain combines TRBV27 with TRBJ2-2, with TRBD1 matching over 7 bases. The CDR3 is 17 amino acids. Germline V gene lookup returns CDR1 MNHEY and CDR2 SMNVEV (reference sequence). After removal of 3 bases from V and 6 bases from J, the junction contained 13 bases not matched to a gene. In DNA, the CDR3 is TGTGCCAGCAGTTTTGAAGGTCTGCGACAGGGAGCCGGGGAGCTGTTTTTT. It specifies CASSFEGLRQGAGELFF.

This chain joins TRBV30 and TRBJ1-5; D call uncertain. CDR3 length equals 13 residues. Trimming shortened V by 2 bases and J by 4 bases, and 9 bases separated the two germline ends. Germline-derived CDR1 and CDR2 are GTSNPN and SVGIG (reference sequence). This chain's CDR3 is CAWSLESNQPQHF. Here the CDR3 DNA reads TGTGCCTGGAGTCTTGAGAGTAATCAGCCCCAGCATTTT.

The chain is built from TRBV28 and TRBJ1-1; 7 nucleotides line up with TRBD1. The CDR3 totals 16 residues. Germline-derived CDR1 and CDR2 are MDHEN and SYDVKM. Losses at the gene ends were 3 bases for V and 4 bases for J; bases not matched to a gene: 11. The CDR3 reads CASSFEGALGSTEAFF. The CDR3 DNA is TGTGCCAGCAGTTTCGAGGGGGCTCTGGGGAGCACTGAAGCTTTCTTT. The full variable domain, in which reference TRBV28 and TRBJ1-1 provide the parts outside the CDR3, is DVKVTQSSRYLVKRTGEKVFLECVQDMDHENMFWYRQDPGLGLRLIYFSYDVKMKEKGDIPEGYSVSREKKERFSLILESASTNQTSMYLCASSFEGALGSTEAFFGQGTRLTVV.

CDR3 loop: CASSVEGVTYNSPLHF. The CDR3 region has the DNA TGTGCCAGCTCAGTAGAAGGAGTAACCTATAATTCACCCCTCCACTTT. The chain has TRBV18 and TRBJ1-6; D is unclear. Per germline, CDR1 KGHSH and CDR2 LQKENI. This CDR3 region has 16 residues. The germline V and J ends were trimmed by 5 bases and 2 bases, with 13 bases remaining between them.

The V gene is TRBV7-8, the J gene TRBJ2-4; 7 bases are a match to TRBD2. J was trimmed by 12 bases and V by 1 base; bases with no gene match: 6. CDR1 SGHVS and CDR2 FQNEAQ come from the germline V gene. The CDR3 covers 13 residues. The CDR3 loop reads CASSLGWSGGQYF. CDR3 nucleotides: TGTGCCAGCAGCTTAGGGTGGTCGGGGGGTCAGTACTTC.

The gene calls are TRBV27 and TRBJ2-7; 13 bases line up with TRBD2. Germline V CDR1 and CDR2: MNHEY, SMNVEV (reference sequence). This CDR3 contains 15 residues. V was clipped by 3 bases and J by 2 bases; unmatched bases: 1. The CDR3 DNA reads as TGTGCCAGCAGTTTCGGGACTAGCGGGACCTACGAGCAGTACTTC. Translation: CASSFGTSGTYEQYF.

The V gene is TRBV5-1, the J gene TRBJ1-5; tentative D call: TRBD1 (6 bases). V lost 4 bases to trimming and J lost 0 bases, with 14 bases between them. The CDR3 contains 16 residues. Germline CDR1 is SGHRS and CDR2 is YFSETQ. The CDR3 region is CASSPGEGYSNQPQHF. The DNA for the CDR3 is TGCGCCAGCAGCCCAGGGGAGGGGTATAGCAATCAGCCCCAGCATTTT.

Relative to its sample, this clone is medium-sized. The gene calls are TRBV5-4 and TRBJ1-1, with TRBD1 matching over 7 bases. Trimming at V came to 5 bases and at J to 5 bases, leaving 9 bases not matched to a gene. CDR1 and CDR2 (germline): SGHNT, YYREEE (reference sequence). This CDR3 has 14 residues. The CDR3 sequence: CASRREGAGTEAFF. Here the CDR3 DNA reads TGTGCCAGCAGGCGTGAGGGGGCCGGAACTGAAGCTTTCTTT.

The sample holds a few counts of this clone. V is TRBV19 and J is TRBJ1-1, with a weak D call TRBD1 (5 bases). The germline V gene encodes CDR1 LNHDA and CDR2 SQIVND (reference sequence). The CDR3 is 13 residues long. Trimming pared 6 bases from V and 5 bases from J, leaving 13 bases between. CDR3 region: CASRGVLWTEAFF. DNA of the CDR3: TGTGCCAGTAGAGGGGTTCTGTGGACTGAAGCTTTCTTT.

There are a few counts of this clone. The chain couples TRBV6-1 to TRBJ2-3; 9 nucleotides match TRBD2. CDR1 and CDR2 from the germline V gene are MNHNS and SASEGT. V gave up 6 bases and J gave up 4 bases; unmatched junction bases: 8. CDR3 size: 15 residues. The CDR3 region is CASSGGRGGPDTQYF. As DNA, the CDR3 is TGTGCCAGCAGCGGCGGGCGGGGGGGCCCAGATACGCAGTATTTT.